This TCR beta chain comes out of a study of T cells in Graves' hyperthyroidism and ophthalmopathy. This CDR3 has 11 residues. Per the germline V gene, CDR1 is DFQATT and CDR2 is SNEGSKA (reference sequence). This clonotype was seen ten or more times. Researchers amplified the TCR beta CDR3 regions from RNA transcripts. A set of HTBI primers served as the primers for a first-round RT-PCR of the TCR CDR3. One entry per CDR3 protein, called by TCRdb with MiXCR from the multiplex PCR reads. This sample has around 600,000 distinct CDR3 sequences, with roughly 16% found just once. This sequence originates from a woman aged 40 to 50 with Graves' ophthalmopathy. The V call is TRBV20-1, the J call TRBJ2-1, with 7 bases matching TRBD2. The sequenced sample was blood. The CDR3 spells CRGVGGNEQFF. The CDR3 region has the DNA TGCAGAGGAGTGGGGGGGAATGAGCAGTTCTTC.